This T cell receptor beta chain was profiled in a study of cytomegalovirus exposure and HLA in healthy donors. Study conclusions and caveats: Later work found most CMV-associated TCR beta chains apparently HLA-restricted. Reportedly, cytomegalovirus status was diagnosed with high sensitivity and specificity.

The donors comprised healthy bone marrow donors. Trimming took 4 bases from V and 5 from J; bases not matched to a gene: 5. CDR3 length: 14 amino acids. Germline CDR1 SGHRS, CDR2 YFSETQ. PCR used 60 Vbeta primers and 13 Jbeta primers. Study processing details: A later analysis counted 80 million or so unique TCR beta chains, 9.5 million to 12 million shared. TCRdb's table, derived via immunoSEQ multiplex PCR, lists solely in-frame clones and lacks some. The V and J calls and the clone size are those of that table, but D and trimming were determined from the DNA. The table for this sample gives more than 130,000 clones. As for this clone: Its target is unknown.

The sequenced sample consisted of PBMCs. This chain connects TRBV5-1 to TRBJ2-5; 10 nucleotides line up with TRBD1. The sequence was obtained from a middle-aged man in good health and CMV-seronegative. CDR3 region: CASSRGQGTETQYF. The DNA for the CDR3 is TGCGCCAGCAGCCGGGGACAGGGGACGGAGACCCAGTACTTC.